The next 4 T cell receptor beta chains were all read from a single sample in a study of cytomegalovirus exposure and HLA in healthy donors. The PCR made use of 60 Vbeta and 13 Jbeta primers. The repertoire was sequenced with immunoSEQ multiplex PCR; TCRdb's copy has only in-frame clones and lacks some. The profile shows about 160,000 clones, around 82% of them singletons. Sequenced material: PBMCs. Every receptor here comes from a man aged 30 to 45 in good health and CMV-seronegative.

On this clone itself: Relative to the germline gene, one junction end is altered; a read error may explain this. This chain connects TRBV6-1 to TRBJ2-3, with TRBD2 as a possible D gene (5 bases). Germline CDR1 MNHNS, CDR2 SASEGT. The CDR3 is 14 residues long. CDR3 in DNA: TGTGCCAGCAGTGAAGTAGCTAGCAGAGATACGCAGTATTTT. As protein: CASSEVASRDTQYF.

This chain connects TRBV5-1 to TRBJ2-3; D may be TRBD2 (5 bases). Germline CDR1 is SGHRS and CDR2 is YFSETQ. The CDR3 sequence is 15 residues long. The V end lost 7 bases, the J end lost 4 bases, and 19 bases lay between the germline ends. In nucleotides, the CDR3 is TGCGCCAGCTCCCACGAGGGCATCAATCCAGATACGCAGTATTTT. This codes for CASSHEGINPDTQYF.

Details on this clone: The junction differs from germline at one of its ends, possibly a read error. The chain combines TRBV18 with TRBJ1-1; no definite D call. Per the germline V gene, CDR1 is KGHSH and CDR2 is LQKENI. The CDR3 consists of 13 residues. CDR3 nucleotide sequence: TGTGCCAGCTCGCGCGACTTGAACCCTGAAGCTTTCTTT. As protein: CASSRDLNPEAFF.

The chain uses TRBV5-1 and TRBJ2-5, with 8 nucleotides matching TRBD2. The CDR3 is 14 amino acids. Germline V lookup: CDR1 SGHRS, CDR2 YFSETQ. V dropped 6 bases and J dropped 4; count of bases not matched to a gene: 8. The DNA of the CDR3 is TGCGCCAGCACCCCCACGGGAGGGTTAGAGACCCAGTACTTC. It encodes CASTPTGGLETQYF.